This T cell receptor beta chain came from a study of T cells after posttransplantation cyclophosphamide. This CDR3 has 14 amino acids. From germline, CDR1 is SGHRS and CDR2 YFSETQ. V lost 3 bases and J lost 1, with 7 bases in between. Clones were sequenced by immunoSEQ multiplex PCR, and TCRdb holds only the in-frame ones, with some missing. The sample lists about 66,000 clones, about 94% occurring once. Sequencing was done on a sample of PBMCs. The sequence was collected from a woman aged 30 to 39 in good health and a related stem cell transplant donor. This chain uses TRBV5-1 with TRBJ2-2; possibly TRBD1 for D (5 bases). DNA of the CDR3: TGCGCCAGCAGCTCCACAGGGAACACCGGGGAGCTGTTTTTT. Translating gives CASSSTGNTGELFF.